A single sample is the source of the 8 T cell receptor beta chains below, sequenced in a study of blood T cell repertoires in COVID-19. Using immunoSEQ multiplex PCR, the repertoire was profiled, and TCRdb retains in-frame clones only, with some absent. The sample consists of under 350,000 clones, approximately 83% of them appearing once. Specimen: peripheral blood. The receptors were sampled from a woman aged 45-59 years who had recovered from COVID-19.

V and J are TRBV5-6 and TRBJ2-7; a possible D gene is TRBD2 (6 bases). Trimming left V 7 bases short and J 5 bases short, with 22 bases between. This CDR3 region has 15 residues. CDR1 is SGHDT and CDR2 is YYEEEE in the germline V gene. The CDR3 nucleotides are TGTGCCAGCCGTCGGAGGGGTCATCTTGGAGACGAGCAGTACTTC. Translated, it gives CASRRRGHLGDEQYF. Full variable domain (rest looked up from reference TRBV5-6 and TRBJ2-7): DAGVTQSPTHLIKTRGQQVTLRCSPKSGHDTVSWYQQALGQGPQFIFQYYEEEERQRGNFPDRFSGHQFPNYSSELNVNALLLGDSALYLCASRRRGHLGDEQYFGPGTRLTVT.

The chain couples TRBV19 to TRBJ2-2; TRBD1 agrees at 7 bases. The CDR3 runs 14 residues. Losses at the gene ends were 5 bases for V and 7 bases for J; bases not matched to a gene: 7. Looked up from germline, CDR1 is LNHDA and CDR2 is SQIVND (reference sequence). In DNA, the CDR3 is TGTGCCAGTAGTGGGACAGTCGTCAGCGGGGAGCTGTTTTTT. Encoded protein: CASSGTVVSGELFF.

The rearrangement links TRBV27 to TRBJ1-5, with D possibly being TRBD1 (6 bases). The V gene's germline CDR1 is MNHEY and CDR2 SMNVEV (reference sequence). The CDR3 loop spans 12 amino acids. Between the trimmed V and J ends, which lost 6 bases and 6 bases, there was a span of 9 bases. The CDR3 nucleotides are TGTGCCAGCAGGAAAGGGGGTCAGCCCCAGCATTTT. Amino acids: CASRKGGQPQHF.

The V and J genes are TRBV28 and TRBJ1-6; possibly TRBD1 for D (6 bases). The germline CDR1 and CDR2 sequences are MDHEN and SYDVKM. The CDR3 spans 15 residues. The V end lost 3 bases, the J end lost 9 bases, and 15 bases lay between the germline ends. CDR3 bases: TGTGCCAGCAGTTTGACAGGAGCTCAGAGTTCACCCCTCCACTTT. Protein sequence: CASSLTGAQSSPLHF.

This clone was recorded many times. Other DNA variants within this sample encode the same CDR3. The rearrangement uses TRBV29-1 and TRBJ2-5, with D maybe TRBD2 (6 bases). The CDR3 runs 13 residues. The germline V and J ends were trimmed by 1 base and 3 bases, with 9 bases remaining between them. Germline V lookup: CDR1 SQVTM, CDR2 ANQGSEA. CDR3 sequence reads: CSVEGRGEETQYF. CDR3 sequence (DNA): TGCAGCGTTGAAGGCCGCGGGGAAGAGACCCAGTACTTC.

CDR3 protein: CASSFNGGVNTEAFF. The CDR3 DNA sequence: TGTGCCAGCAGCTTTAACGGGGGGGTGAACACTGAAGCTTTCTTT. This sequence joins TRBV7-2 and TRBJ1-1, with a tentative D call TRBD1 (5 bases). Germline CDR1 SGHTA, CDR2 FQGNSA. This CDR3 region has 15 residues. The germline V and J ends were trimmed by 3 bases and 0 bases, with 11 bases remaining between them.

The chain recombines TRBV27 with TRBJ1-1, with TRBD1 as a possible D gene (6 bases). Trimming took off 0 bases at V and 5 bases at J, with 10 bases between the two ends. Germline V lookup: CDR1 MNHEY, CDR2 SMNVEV (reference sequence). The CDR3 contains 14 residues. CDR3 DNA sequence: TGTGCCAGCAGTTTATCAGGGGGGGGGACTGAAGCTTTCTTT. It yields the protein CASSLSGGGTEAFF.

To note about this clone: Different DNA sequences within this sample yield the same CDR3. The DNA for the CDR3 is TGTGCCAGTAGTAGCGGATCCTACGAGCAGTACTTC. It is translated as CASSSGSYEQYF. J is TRBJ2-7 and V is TRBV19; D is undetermined. Germline V gene lookup returns CDR1 LNHDA and CDR2 SQIVND (reference sequence). Trimming took 4 bases from V and 1 from J, leaving 5 bases between them. The CDR3 has 12 residues. Drawing the rest from reference TRBV19 and TRBJ2-7, the complete variable domain is DGGITQSPKYLFRKEGQNVTLSCEQNLNHDAMYWYRQDPGQGLRLIYYSQIVNDFQKGDIAEGYSVSREKKESFPLTVTSAQKNPTAFYLCASSSGSYEQYFGPGTRLTVT.